Listed below are T cell receptor beta chains from one sample, sequenced in a study of blood T cell repertoires in COVID-19. Using immunoSEQ multiplex PCR, the repertoire was profiled, and TCRdb retains in-frame clones only, with some absent. The sample has some 390,000 clones, around nine tenths seen once. The specimen sequenced was peripheral blood. The source of these receptors is a human donor in a cohort sampled during active COVID-19. Each CDR3 is given with its conserved first and last residue. The order of the fields is D gene, V gene, J gene, CDR3 protein. A D gene is named only where the DNA matches it firmly.

TRBD2	TRBV5-1	TRBJ2-1	CASSLSGGLSYNEQFF
TRBD1	TRBV28	TRBJ1-1	CASRQDRGPAAFF
.	TRBV6-2/TRBV6-3	TRBJ2-1	CASSPFSDSLYNEQFF
TRBD1	TRBV29-1	TRBJ2-5	CSVATGGMQETQYF
.	TRBV11-2	TRBJ2-7	CASSPLGPYEQYF
.	TRBV5-1	TRBJ2-2	CASRPNSAGELFF
TRBD1	TRBV5-6	TRBJ2-7	CASSLLAGTGYEQYF
TRBD2	TRBV2	TRBJ2-7	CASSETRTSGSGEQYF
TRBD1	TRBV7-3	TRBJ2-3	CASSLGDRISSTDTQYF
.	TRBV5-1	TRBJ2-4	CASSRNGGVLAKNIQYF